The clone carrying this T cell receptor beta chain has just a few counts. Its matching antigen is unknown. One entry per CDR3 protein results from TCRdb running MiXCR on the RACE reads. The sample holds around 42,000 distinct CDR3 sequences; about an eighth are singletons and the top ten take about 5.7%. The data belong to a study of human T cells and chemical hapten exposure. The overall study: Each patch test put 0.01% DPC on the upper back, and results were read at 6 days. A patient group, mainly female, showed alopecia areata, totalis or universalis. Study-level results: It was expanded TCRs that formed significantly more large CDR3 similarity clusters than controls did.

Noted time point: pre-sensitization, week 0. As for treatment: therapeutic diphenylcyclopropenone sensitization with weekly scalp DPC. The V gene's germline CDR1 is SGDLS and CDR2 YYNGEE. Between the trimmed V and J ends, which lost 0 bases and 7 bases, there was a span of 10 bases. The CDR3 runs to 14 residues. The clonotype comes from a woman aged 25 to 45 with alopecia areata. Some clones in this sample may be carry-over from other donors' samples. Sequenced here: whole blood, sampled in connection with sensitization to the hapten diphenylcyclopropenone (DPC). The rearrangement joins TRBV9 to TRBJ2-2; the D gene is possibly TRBD2 (5 bases). As DNA, the CDR3 is TGTGCCAGCAGCGTAGTACTAGATGACGGGGAGCTGTTTTTT. Translation: CASSVVLDDGELFF.